Included here is one T cell receptor (beta chain) sequence, with context. This sample is part of a study of cytomegalovirus exposure and HLA in healthy donors. Both 60 Vbeta primers and 13 Jbeta primers went into the PCR. TCRdb keeps only in-frame clones here, not all; method: immunoSEQ multiplex PCR. There are under 80,000 clones in the sample; about four fifths occur only once, and roughly 50% lies in the top ten. Germline V gene lookup returns CDR1 MGHRA and CDR2 YSYEKL. The CDR3 covers 15 residues. Trimming removed 4 bases at V and 3 bases at J, with 13 bases between. The gene calls are TRBV4-1 and TRBJ2-1; D is perhaps TRBD1 (7 bases). This TCR derives from a middle-aged man in good health and CMV-seropositive. The source material was PBMCs. CDR3 region: CASSRQGGGYNEQFF. The CDR3 DNA is TGCGCCAGCAGCCGACAGGGAGGCGGCTACAATGAGCAGTTCTTC.